This TCR beta chain was captured by sequencing in a study of blood T cell repertoires in COVID-19 (dated by TCRdb to the early 2020s). Study-wide context: Collaborator samples came from the United States, Italy and Spain and covered acute and convalescent phases of COVID-19. The samples were drawn from two sources: the first 160 participants of the ongoing ImmuneRACE study, and fewer than 1,500 subjects contributed by 6 global collaborators. Deeply sampled blood TCRbeta repertoires from subjects exposed to, actively infected with, or recovered from COVID-19 were included in the dataset. The repertoires were released in a freely available public database meant as a resource for research on the immune response to SARS-CoV-2. A de-identified subject ID, COVID-19 status, age in years and sex were almost always included in the sample metadata. HLA class I and class II types, where available, came from metadata supplied by the sample provider rather than from assay-based typing. The prospective study material was composed of cDNA or gDNA derived from T cells, B-cell-depleted T cells, or PBMCs. What the work shows at the level of the full study, not this receptor alone: Clinical and demographic metadata were provided uncurated, with the amount varying by source and participant.

The germline V gene (reference sequence) provides CDR1 GTSNPN and CDR2 SVGIG. The CDR3 measures 16 amino acids from cysteine to phenylalanine. Of the read, only the CDR3 DNA is kept; its 48 bases are in frame from base 1. Compared with germline, V lacks 1 base and J lacks 6 bases; bases without a gene match: 14. In the case of this clone: This clone's antigen is unknown. No much larger clone is present one base from it, and per-base qualities are unavailable.

TCRbeta CDR3 regions were amplified from genomic DNA using the immunoSEQ Assay, a bias-controlled multiplex PCR. The source study handled its data this way. Within the assay, amplification of reference gene primers was used to estimate how many nucleated cells each sample contained. To quantify the absolute abundance of each unique TCRbeta CDR3 rearrangement, sequence reads were collapsed and filtered. Productive Simpson clonality was computed per sample as the square root of Simpson's diversity index over productive rearrangements. TCRdb provides this immuneACCESS table in a form limited to in-frame rearrangements. Some clones are lacking; in checked studies, under half of them reflect an unresolved V gene, and why the rest are absent is not known. That table supplies the V and J calls and clone size; D and trimming were determined from the DNA. Within this sample are more than 80,000 clones, with about 80% of them counted one time only. The ten most abundant clones make up about 14% of the sample.

Each collaborating institution followed its own protocols to collect whole blood in K2EDTA tubes. For TCRbeta analysis, collaborator samples were shipped as frozen whole blood, as isolated PBMCs, or as DNA extracted from either sample type. This TCR derives from a woman aged 55-70 years with acute or convalescent COVID-19. The chain links TRBV30 with TRBJ1-2; 7 middle bases align to TRBD1. The sequencing sample was made of peripheral blood. The CDR3 reads as follows: CAWSARGQRPPNGYTF. The nucleotides are TGTGCCTGGAGTGCACGGGGACAGCGCCCTCCGAATGGCTACACCTTC.